A single sample gave rise to the 4 T cell receptor beta chains below, sequenced in a study of T-cell reconstitution after alpha-beta-depleted transplantation in children. The authors prepared the TCRbeta library with unique molecular identifiers. MiXCR was run by TCRdb on the PCR reads, yielding one entry per CDR3 protein. This sample has 150,000 to 250,000 distinct CDR3 sequences, with roughly 14% found just once. Sequenced material: PBMCs from the stem cell graft donor, taken from the stem cell graft. The source of these receptors is a human donor who donated a stem cell graft to a child with acute lymphoblastic leukemia.

CDR3 in DNA: TGCAGTGCTAGCCAGCCGAGATCCCAAGAGACCCAGTACTTC. Its translation is CSASQPRSQETQYF. The rearrangement uses TRBV20-1 and TRBJ2-5; D is ambiguous. V lost 3 bases to trimming and J lost 1 base, with 12 bases between them. In germline, CDR1 is DFQATT, CDR2 SNEGSKA (reference sequence). CDR3 length equals 14 residues.

J is TRBJ2-7 and V is TRBV19; the D gene could be TRBD1 or TRBD2 (6 bases each). Per germline, CDR1 LNHDA and CDR2 SQIVND (reference sequence). V was shortened by 3 bases and J by 2 bases, with 14 bases between the two germline ends. The CDR3 is 15 residues long. DNA of the CDR3: TGTGCCAGTAGTATTGCCGGGGGCGGTCCCTACGAGCAGTACTTC. This encodes CASSIAGGGPYEQYF.

This clonotype appeared many times. The genes are TRBV18 and TRBJ2-7; no firm D call. The CDR3 loop spans 15 amino acids. Germline V gives CDR1 KGHSH, CDR2 LQKENI. Trimming left V 2 bases short and J 3 bases short, with 14 bases between. CDR3 sequence (DNA): TGTGCCAGCTCACCAACGGCAACCTCGGACTACGAGCAGTACTTC. It yields the protein CASSPTATSDYEQYF.

This clonotype was seen many times. The rearrangement joins TRBV12-3 or TRBV12-4 to TRBJ2-5; TRBD1 agrees at 8 bases. J gave up 1 base and V 6 bases, and 7 bases lay outside the gene matches. The CDR3 is 15 amino acids. CDR3 coding DNA: TGTGCCAGCAGAATGACAGGGGCTCGCCAAGAGACCCAGTACTTC. It codes for CASRMTGARQETQYF.